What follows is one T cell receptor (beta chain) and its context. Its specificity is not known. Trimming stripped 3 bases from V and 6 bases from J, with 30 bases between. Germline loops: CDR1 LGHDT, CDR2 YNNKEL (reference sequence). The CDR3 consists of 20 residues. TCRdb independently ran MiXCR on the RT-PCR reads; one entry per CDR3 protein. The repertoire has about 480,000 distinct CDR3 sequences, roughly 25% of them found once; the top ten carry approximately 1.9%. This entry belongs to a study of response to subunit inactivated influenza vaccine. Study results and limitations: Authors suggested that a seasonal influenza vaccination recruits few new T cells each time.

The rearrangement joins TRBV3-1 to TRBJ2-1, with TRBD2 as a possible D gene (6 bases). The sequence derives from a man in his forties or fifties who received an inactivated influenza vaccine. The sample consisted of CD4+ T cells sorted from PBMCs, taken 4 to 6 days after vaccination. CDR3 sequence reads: CASSQAGIPFYAGSGNEQFF. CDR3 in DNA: TGTGCCAGCAGCCAGGCAGGTATCCCATTTTATGCGGGGAGTGGCAATGAGCAGTTCTTC.